Reported below is one T cell receptor beta chain. V dropped 4 bases and J dropped 1 base, with 7 bases sitting between them. The CDR3 contains 14 residues. Germline V gene data show CDR1 as LGHDT and CDR2 as YNNKEL (reference sequence). The sample comes from a study of blood T cell repertoires in COVID-19. At the level of the study: COVID-19 samples from acute and convalescent phases originated in the United States, Italy and Spain. PBMCs, B-cell-depleted T cells, or T cells were the source of the cDNA or gDNA that made up the material.

The Seattle patients, enrolled during active infection, were followed longitudinally. Assay: immunoSEQ multiplex PCR; the TCRdb copy retains only in-frame clones and omits some. The sample yields fewer than 55,000 clones, 81% seen once. Material: peripheral blood. This TCR derives from a woman of 80 years or more with COVID-19, enrolled during active disease. The chain has TRBV3-1 (or the pseudogene TRBV3-2) and TRBJ2-2; D remains unclear. The CDR3 spells CASSPTLNTGELFF. The CDR3 DNA sequence: TGTGCCAGCAGCCCAACATTGAACACCGGGGAGCTGTTTTTT.